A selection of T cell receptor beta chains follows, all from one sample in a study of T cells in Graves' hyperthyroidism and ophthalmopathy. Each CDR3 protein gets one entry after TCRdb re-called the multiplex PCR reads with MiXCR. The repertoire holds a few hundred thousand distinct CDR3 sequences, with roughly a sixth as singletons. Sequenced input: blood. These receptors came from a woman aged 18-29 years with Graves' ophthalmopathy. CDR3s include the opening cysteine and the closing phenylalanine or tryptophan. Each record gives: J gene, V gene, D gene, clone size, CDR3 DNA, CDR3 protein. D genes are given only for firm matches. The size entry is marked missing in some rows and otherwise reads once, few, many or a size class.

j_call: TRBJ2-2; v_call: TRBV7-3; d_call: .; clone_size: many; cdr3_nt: TGTGCCAGCAGCTTAACAAGTTGGGGAACCGGGGAGCTGTTTTTT; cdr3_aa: CASSLTSWGTGELFF
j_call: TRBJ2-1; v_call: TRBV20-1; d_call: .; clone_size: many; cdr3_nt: TGCAGTGCCACGGGCAGAGACTACAATGAGCAGTTCTTC; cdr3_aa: CSATGRDYNEQFF
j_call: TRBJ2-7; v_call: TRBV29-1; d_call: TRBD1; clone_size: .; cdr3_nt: TGCAGCGCTCGTGCGGGACAGGGTATCTTCTACGAGCAGTACTTC; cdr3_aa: CSARAGQGIFYEQYF
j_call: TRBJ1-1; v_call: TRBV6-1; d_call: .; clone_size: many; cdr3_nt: TGTGCCAGCAGAAGAGCTGGGAACACTGAAGCTTTCTTT; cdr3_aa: CASRRAGNTEAFF
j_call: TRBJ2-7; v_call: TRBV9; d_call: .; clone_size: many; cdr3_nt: TGTGCCAGCAGCGCAGACGGGGCCTCCTACGAGCAGTACTTC; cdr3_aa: CASSADGASYEQYF
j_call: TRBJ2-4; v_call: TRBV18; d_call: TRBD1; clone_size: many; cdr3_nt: TGTGCCAGCTCACCACCGGGACAGGGGGCCAAAAACATTCAGTACTTC; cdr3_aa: CASSPPGQGAKNIQYF
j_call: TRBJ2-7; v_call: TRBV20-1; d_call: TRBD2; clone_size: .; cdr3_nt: TGCAGCCCGGGACTAGCGGGAGGAGGGGAGCAGTACTTC; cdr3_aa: CSPGLAGGGEQYF
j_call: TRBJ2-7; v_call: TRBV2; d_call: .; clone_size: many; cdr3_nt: TGTGCCAGCAGTGAATCGGCAGGGGATGCCTACGAGCAGTACTTC; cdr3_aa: CASSESAGDAYEQYF
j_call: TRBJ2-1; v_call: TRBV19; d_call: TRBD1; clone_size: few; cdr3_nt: TGTGCCAGTAGGCCGGGACAGGGCACATACAATGAGCAGTTCTTC; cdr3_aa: CASRPGQGTYNEQFF
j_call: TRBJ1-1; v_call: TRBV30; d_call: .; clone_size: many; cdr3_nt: TGTGCCTGGAAGGGCTTGAGGGGATTGAACACTGAAGCTTTCTTT; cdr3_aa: CAWKGLRGLNTEAFF
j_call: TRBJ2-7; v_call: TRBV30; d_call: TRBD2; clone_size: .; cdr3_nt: TGTGCCTGGAGTGGATGGCGAACTAGCGGGGCCACCTACGAGCAGCACTTC; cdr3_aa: CAWSGWRTSGATYEQHF
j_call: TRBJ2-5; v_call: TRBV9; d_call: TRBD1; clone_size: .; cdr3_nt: TGTGCCAGCAGCGTAGGTCCCGACCGACAGGGACAAGAGACCCAGTACTTC; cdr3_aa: CASSVGPDRQGQETQYF
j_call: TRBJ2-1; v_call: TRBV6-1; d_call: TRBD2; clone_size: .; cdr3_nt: TGTGCCAGCAGTGAATCAGCTGGGACTAGCGGGAGGGTGAGCTCCTACAATGAGCAGTTCTTC; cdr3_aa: CASSESAGTSGRVSSYNEQFF
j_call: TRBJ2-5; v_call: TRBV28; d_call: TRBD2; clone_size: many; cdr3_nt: TGTGCCAGCACCCCGGGGGGTAGGGAGACCCAGTACTTC; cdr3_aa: CASTPGGRETQYF
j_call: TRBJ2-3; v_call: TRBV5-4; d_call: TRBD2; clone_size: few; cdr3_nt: TGTGCCAGCAGCTTGTGGGGTAGCGGGAGGTCGGGAGATACGCAGTATTTT; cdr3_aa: CASSLWGSGRSGDTQYF
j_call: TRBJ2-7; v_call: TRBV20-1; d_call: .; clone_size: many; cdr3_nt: TGCAGTGCCAATCTTCCCAGGGACGCCCCTTCCTACGAGCAGTACTTC; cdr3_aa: CSANLPRDAPSYEQYF
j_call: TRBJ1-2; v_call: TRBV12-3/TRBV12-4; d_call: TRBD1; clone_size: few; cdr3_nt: TGTGCCAGCAGCGAGCGGGACAGTCCGAGGAACACCTTC; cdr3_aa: CASSERDSPRNTF
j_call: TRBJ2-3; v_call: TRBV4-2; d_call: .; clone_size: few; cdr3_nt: TGTGCCAGCAGCCAAGGGTTCACAGATACGCAGTATTTT; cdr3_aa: CASSQGFTDTQYF
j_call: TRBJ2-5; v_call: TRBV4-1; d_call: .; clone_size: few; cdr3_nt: TGCGCCAGCAGCATCCACAGGGTTGGGGAGACCCAGTACTTC; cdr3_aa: CASSIHRVGETQYF
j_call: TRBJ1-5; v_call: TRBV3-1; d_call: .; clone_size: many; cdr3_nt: TGTGCCAGCAGCCAAACGATGACAGGCAATCAGCCCCAGCATTTT; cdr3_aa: CASSQTMTGNQPQHF
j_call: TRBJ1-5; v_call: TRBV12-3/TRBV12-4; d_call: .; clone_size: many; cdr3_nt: TGTGCCAGCAGTTTAAGTCCGGTAAACAATCAGCCCCAGCATTTT; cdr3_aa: CASSLSPVNNQPQHF
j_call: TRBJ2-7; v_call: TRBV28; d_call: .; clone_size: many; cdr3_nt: TGTGCCAGCAGTATAATGACTGGACTCTACGAGCAGTACTTC; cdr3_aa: CASSIMTGLYEQYF
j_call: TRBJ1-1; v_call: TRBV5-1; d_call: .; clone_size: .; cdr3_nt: TGCGCCAGCAGCTTGGACAGGGCAAATGAAGCTTTCTTT; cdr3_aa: CASSLDRANEAFF
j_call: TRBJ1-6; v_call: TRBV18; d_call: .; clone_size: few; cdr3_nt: TGTGCCAGCTCACCACCGATCTGGGAACCTAATTCACCCCTCCACTTT; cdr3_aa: CASSPPIWEPNSPLHF
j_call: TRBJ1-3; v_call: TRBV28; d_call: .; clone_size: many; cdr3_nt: TGTGCCAGCAGCAGACGGGCCACCTCTGGAAACACCATATATTTT; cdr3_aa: CASSRRATSGNTIYF
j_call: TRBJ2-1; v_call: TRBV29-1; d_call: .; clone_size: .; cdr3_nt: TGCAGCGTTGAAGACAATGAGCAGTTCTTC; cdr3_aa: CSVEDNEQFF
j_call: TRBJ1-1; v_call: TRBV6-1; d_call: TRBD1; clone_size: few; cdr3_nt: TGTGCCAGCAGGGGATCGACAGGGGCTGTAACTGAAGCTTTCTTT; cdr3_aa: CASRGSTGAVTEAFF
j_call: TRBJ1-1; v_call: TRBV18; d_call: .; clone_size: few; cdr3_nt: TGTGCCAGCTCACCACCGGCTGCCGGTCTGAACACTGAAGCTTTCTTT; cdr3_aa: CASSPPAAGLNTEAFF
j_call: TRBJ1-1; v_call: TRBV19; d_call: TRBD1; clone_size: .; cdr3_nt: TGTGCCAGTAGTATAGATCCGTACCTTCAATGGACAGGGCGGATTAACACTGAAGCTTTCTTT; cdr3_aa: CASSIDPYLQWTGRINTEAFF
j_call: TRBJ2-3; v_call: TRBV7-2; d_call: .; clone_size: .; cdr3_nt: TGTGCCAGCAGCTTAGGGACGGGGAACACAGATACGGAGTATTTT; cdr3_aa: CASSLGTGNTDTEYF
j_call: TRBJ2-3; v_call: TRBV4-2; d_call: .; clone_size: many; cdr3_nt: TGTGCCAGCAGCCAGGCTTTAGGCGGGGGCGCGGCAGATACGCAGTATTTT; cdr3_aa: CASSQALGGGAADTQYF
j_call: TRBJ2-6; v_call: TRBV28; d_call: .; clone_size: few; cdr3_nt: TGTGCCAGCAGTCCCCGCCAAGGGGCTCCTGGGGCCAACGTCCTGACTTTC; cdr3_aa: CASSPRQGAPGANVLTF
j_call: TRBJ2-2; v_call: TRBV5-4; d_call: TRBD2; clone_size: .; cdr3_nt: TGTGCCAGCAGCCCCGCTTCGGGGGGCACCGGGGAGCTGTTTTTT; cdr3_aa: CASSPASGGTGELFF
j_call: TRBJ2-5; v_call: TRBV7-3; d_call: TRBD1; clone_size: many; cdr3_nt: TGTGCCAGCAGCTTAGGGGCAGGGGGCCTTAAAGAGACCCAGTACTTC; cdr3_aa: CASSLGAGGLKETQYF
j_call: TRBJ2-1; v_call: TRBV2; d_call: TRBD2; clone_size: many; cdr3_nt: TGTGCCAGCAGTGAACGGCGGGGGGGGGACAATGAGCAGTTCTTC; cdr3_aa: CASSERRGGDNEQFF
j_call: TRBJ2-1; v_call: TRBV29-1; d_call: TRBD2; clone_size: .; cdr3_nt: TGCAGCAGTAACAGCGGGAGGGATTACAATGAGCAGTTCTTC; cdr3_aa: CSSNSGRDYNEQFF
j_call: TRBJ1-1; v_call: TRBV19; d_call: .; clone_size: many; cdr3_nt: TGTGCCAGTACCTTTGGGAGGACTGAAGCTTTCTTT; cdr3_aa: CASTFGRTEAFF
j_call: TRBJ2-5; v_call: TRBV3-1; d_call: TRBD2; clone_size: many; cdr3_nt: TGTGCCAGCAGCCACCTCGGGGCGGGGGTTACGGGGGAGACCCAGTACTTC; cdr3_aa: CASSHLGAGVTGETQYF
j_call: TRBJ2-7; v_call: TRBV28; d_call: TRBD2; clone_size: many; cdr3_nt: TGTGCCAGCAGTCGCGGGAGTTTGGGCTACGAGCAGTACTTC; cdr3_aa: CASSRGSLGYEQYF
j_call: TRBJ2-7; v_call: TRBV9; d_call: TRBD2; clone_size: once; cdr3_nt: TGTGCCAGCAGCCACTACCTAGCGGGGGACTCCTACGAGCAGTACTTC; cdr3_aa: CASSHYLAGDSYEQYF
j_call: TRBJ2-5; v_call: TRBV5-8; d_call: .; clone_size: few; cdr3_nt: TGTGCCAGCAGCTTGAGTTTAGTACAGAAAGAGACCCAGTACTTC; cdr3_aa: CASSLSLVQKETQYF
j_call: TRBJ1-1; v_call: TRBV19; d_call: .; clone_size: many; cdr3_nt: TGTGCCAGTAGTATGACAGTCACCATGAACACTGAAGCTTTCTTT; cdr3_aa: CASSMTVTMNTEAFF
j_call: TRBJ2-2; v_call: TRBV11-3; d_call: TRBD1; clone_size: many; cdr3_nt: TGTGCCAGCAGCCCGACAGGGGCGCACCCTTGGGAGCTGTTTTTT; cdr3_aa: CASSPTGAHPWELFF